The 21 T cell receptor beta chains reported below all come from one sample, sequenced in a study of identical twins. TCRdb recomputed calls from the 5' RACE reads with MiXCR, one row per CDR3 protein. The sample comprises around 220,000 distinct CDR3 sequences, 11% to 15% of which are singletons, and approximately 10% rests with the top ten. Sequences were obtained from memory (CD45RO+) T cells sorted from blood. Receptors originate from a woman under 30 in good health.

The CDR3 sequence is CSAFGTSGSRETQYF. CDR3 nucleotides: TGCAGTGCTTTCGGGACTAGCGGGAGTAGAGAGACCCAGTACTTC. This chain links TRBV20-1 with TRBJ2-5, with 14 bases that match TRBD2. V lost 5 bases, J lost 4 bases, and 6 bases stayed unmatched. The CDR3 is made up of 15 amino acids. CDR1 and CDR2 from the germline V gene are DFQATT and SNEGSKA (reference sequence).

The chain joins TRBV29-1 to TRBJ2-7; D is undetermined. V was cut by 4 bases and J by 2 bases, with 9 bases left in between. This CDR3 comprises 12 residues. Germline values: CDR1 SQVTM, CDR2 ANQGSEA. The CDR3 DNA follows: TGCAGCGTTGTCACAGAAACCTACGAGCAGTACTTC. Translation gives CSVVTETYEQYF.

Details on this clonotype: Since a much larger clone is just one base distant, this may be a read error. The V call is TRBV3-1, the J call TRBJ2-7; D call uncertain. V lost 2 bases to trimming and J lost 6 bases, with 5 bases between them. The CDR3 sequence is 11 residues long. The germline CDR1 and CDR2 sequences are LGHDT and YNNKEL (reference sequence). CDR3 DNA sequence: TGTGCCAGCAGCCAACAAGGCGAGCAGTACTTC. Translation: CASSQQGEQYF.

This clonotype was found many times. The J gene is TRBJ2-2, the V gene TRBV12-3 or TRBV12-4; D unresolved. V dropped 6 bases and J dropped 0 bases, with 14 bases sitting between them. The CDR3 totals 16 residues. CDR3 region: CASSRYVSSNTGELFF. CDR3 nucleotides: TGTGCCAGCAGCCGGTACGTTAGTTCGAACACCGGGGAGCTGTTTTTT.

In this sample, this clonotype turned up many times. The chain links TRBV7-2 to TRBJ2-5; D uncertain. The CDR3 is made up of 13 amino acids. V gave up 6 bases and J gave up 5 bases, with 13 bases separating them. Germline CDR1 and CDR2: SGHTA and FQGNSA. This chain's CDR3 is CASRVSNGETQYF. The CDR3 coding sequence is TGTGCCAGCAGAGTCTCCAACGGGGAGACCCAGTACTTC.

This CDR3 is CSAKDRTEAFF. Written as DNA, the CDR3 is TGCAGTGCTAAGGACCGAACTGAAGCTTTCTTT. The chain recombines TRBV20-1 with TRBJ1-1, with unresolved D. V dropped 4 bases and J dropped 5 bases, with 8 bases sitting between them. Germline V gene data show CDR1 as DFQATT and CDR2 as SNEGSKA (reference sequence). The CDR3 length is 11 residues.

The chain employs TRBV12-3 or TRBV12-4 and TRBJ1-1, with D possibly matching TRBD1 (6 bases). The V end was cut by 4 bases, the J end by 9 bases, with 12 bases between. The CDR3 is 12 residues long. The CDR3 DNA follows: TGTGCCAGCAGTTACGAAGGACAGCAAGCTTTCTTT. Translating it yields CASSYEGQQAFF.

This clonotype turned up a few times. The gene calls are TRBV5-1 and TRBJ2-3, with 7 nucleotides matching TRBD2. Looked up from germline, CDR1 is SGHRS and CDR2 is YFSETQ. Trimming removed 3 bases from V and 8 bases from J; junction bases left unmatched: 15. The CDR3 loop spans 16 amino acids. Here the CDR3 reads CASSSGTTLTAGTQYF. Written as DNA, the CDR3 is TGCGCCAGCAGCTCCGGGACTACTCTTACTGCCGGTACGCAGTATTTT.

The V and J genes are TRBV2 and TRBJ2-4; possibly TRBD1 or TRBD2 for D (5 bases each). Germline V lookup: CDR1 SNHLY, CDR2 FYNNEI. This CDR3 is built from 13 residues. Trimming stripped 5 bases from V and 8 bases from J, with 13 bases between. CDR3 region: CASSRDLEDIQYF. CDR3 sequence (DNA): TGTGCCAGCAGTAGGGACCTCGAGGACATTCAGTACTTC.

This clonotype has only a few counts. This chain uses TRBV15 with TRBJ1-1; 9 nucleotides agree with TRBD1. The CDR3 has 15 amino acids. The V segment lost 2 bases and the J segment 3 bases; nucleotides outside the gene matches: 4. The germline gives CDR1 LNHNV, CDR2 YYDKDF (reference sequence). The CDR3 coding sequence is TGTGCCACCAGCAGATGGACAGGGGAGGACACTGAAGCTTTCTTT. It codes for CATSRWTGEDTEAFF.

This clonotype has just a few counts. This rearrangement joins TRBV20-1 to TRBJ1-5; D may be TRBD1 (6 bases). Germline V lookup: CDR1 DFQATT, CDR2 SNEGSKA (reference sequence). CDR3 size: 13 residues. V lost 3 bases and J 7 bases, leaving 13 bases between the germline ends. The CDR3 here is CSARGGGGQPQHF. CDR3 nucleotides: TGCAGTGCTAGGGGAGGGGGAGGACAGCCCCAGCATTTT.

In its sample, this clonotype was seen a few times. The chain combines TRBV30 with TRBJ1-5, with no clear D. Per germline, CDR1 GTSNPN and CDR2 SVGIG (reference sequence). Trimming cost V 0 bases and J 6 bases, with 9 bases left between them. This CDR3 has 13 residues. CDR3 amino acids: CAWSVRTGQPQHF. The CDR3 DNA is TGTGCCTGGAGTGTACGAACGGGTCAGCCCCAGCATTTT. The full variable domain, rest sourced from reference TRBV30 and TRBJ1-5, is SQTIHQWPATLVQPVGSPLSLECTVEGTSNPNLYWYRQAAGRGLQLLFYSVGIGQISSEVPQNLSASRPQDRQFILSSKKLLLSDSGFYLCAWSVRTGQPQHFGDGTRLSIL.

This clonotype was observed a handful of times. The rearrangement joins TRBV5-6 to TRBJ1-1, with TRBD1 identical over 9 bases. CDR1 SGHDT and CDR2 YYEEEE come from the germline V gene. V lost 4 bases to trimming and J lost 1 base; unmatched junction nucleotides: 5. The CDR3 is 15 residues long. The CDR3 loop reads CASSPPDRGNTEAFF. Here the CDR3 DNA reads TGTGCCAGCAGCCCCCCGGACAGGGGGAACACTGAAGCTTTCTTT.

The sample holds a few counts of this clonotype. This CDR3 reads CASHGTGGEQYF. The CDR3 DNA is TGTGCCAGCCACGGGACAGGGGGGGAGCAGTACTTC. This rearrangement joins TRBV7-9 to TRBJ2-7; 11 bases align to TRBD1. This CDR3 has 12 amino acids. CDR1 and CDR2 (germline): SEHNR, FQNEAQ (reference sequence). Trimming took 8 bases from V and 7 from J; bases not matched to a gene: 4. Using reference TRBV7-9 and TRBJ2-7 for the parts outside the CDR3, the full variable domain is DTGVSQNPRHKITKRGQNVTFRCDPISEHNRLYWYRQTLGQGPEFLTYFQNEAQLEKSRLLSDRFSAERPKGSFSTLEIQRTEQGDSAMYLCASHGTGGEQYFGPGTRLTVT.

This clonotype was seen ten or more times. This chain connects TRBV12-3 or TRBV12-4 to TRBJ1-1; 8 nucleotides match TRBD1. With 3 bases clipped from V and 5 bases from J, the junction kept 5 bases outside the gene matches. The CDR3 totals 14 residues. The CDR3 region has the DNA TGTGCCAGCAGTTTCACAGGGGGAGTGACTGAAGCTTTCTTT. It is translated as CASSFTGGVTEAFF.

This clonotype has more than one count but fewer than ten. The rearrangement joins TRBV7-9 to TRBJ2-3; D remains unclear. The ends were cut back, 1 base at V and 1 base at J, with 9 bases in the middle. The CDR3 contains 15 residues. CDR1 SEHNR and CDR2 FQNEAQ come from the germline V gene (reference sequence). The CDR3 reads CASSLGAARTDTQYF. CDR3 DNA: TGTGCCAGCAGCTTAGGGGCAGCTCGCACAGATACGCAGTATTTT.

This clonotype was picked up many times. The chain uses TRBV29-1 and TRBJ1-1, with D uncertain. Germline V gene lookup returns CDR1 SQVTM and CDR2 ANQGSEA. The CDR3 sequence is 11 residues long. V shed 5 bases and J shed 2 bases, with 6 bases lying between them. CDR3 nucleotides: TGCAGCGTTCAGGTTAACACTGAAGCTTTCTTT. This translates into CSVQVNTEAFF. Using reference TRBV29-1 and TRBJ1-1 for the parts outside the CDR3, the full variable domain is SAVISQKPSRDICQRGTSLTIQCQVDSQVTMMFWYRQQPGQSLTLIATANQGSEATYESGFVIDKFPISRPNLTFSTLTVSNMSPEDSSIYLCSVQVNTEAFFGQGTRLTVV.

V and J are TRBV6-1 and TRBJ2-5; TRBD2 agrees at 10 bases. CDR1 and CDR2 (germline): MNHNS, SASEGT. Trimming removed 8 bases from V and 3 bases from J; junction bases left unmatched: 9. The CDR3 is 15 amino acids. The CDR3 nucleotides are TGTGCCAGCGCTCCCTTCGGACTAGCGGAAGAGACCCAGTACTTC. The encoded protein is CASAPFGLAEETQYF.

This clonotype showed up just a few times. The chain has TRBV20-1 and TRBJ2-4, with D possibly being TRBD2 (6 bases). This CDR3 is built from 13 residues. Trimming took off 6 bases at V and 7 bases at J, with 16 bases between the two ends. CDR1 is DFQATT and CDR2 is SNEGSKA in the germline V gene (reference sequence). CDR3 protein: CSASEGGFNIQYF. CDR3 sequence (DNA): TGCAGTGCAAGTGAGGGAGGTTTCAACATTCAGTACTTC.

This clonotype was picked up many times. The rearrangement uses TRBV12-5 and TRBJ1-1; D is unresolved. The CDR3 is made up of 14 amino acids. Germline CDR1 is LGHNT and CDR2 is FRNRAP. V was trimmed by 7 bases and J by 0 bases, leaving 12 bases between them. The CDR3 region has the DNA TGTGCTAGTGCCCTGACCTTCATGAACACTGAAGCTTTCTTT. Translation gives CASALTFMNTEAFF.

This clonotype occurred many times. The gene calls are TRBV20-1 and TRBJ2-3; the match to TRBD2 covers 10 bases. CDR1 is DFQATT, CDR2 SNEGSKA, per germline (reference sequence). The CDR3 spans 13 residues. V gave up 6 bases and J gave up 4 bases; unmatched junction bases: 4. CDR3: CSAWTSGPDTQYF. The CDR3 DNA is TGCAGTGCGTGGACTAGCGGCCCAGATACGCAGTATTTT.